Listed here are 21 T cell receptor beta chains from one sample, sequenced in a study of blood T cell repertoires in COVID-19. The repertoire was sequenced with immunoSEQ multiplex PCR; TCRdb's copy has only in-frame clones and lacks some. The sample carries about 86,000 clones, approximately 90% recorded once. The specimen sequenced was PBMCs or T cells enriched from blood (not recorded which). The receptors here all came from a woman aged 50 to 60 with acute COVID-19.

This chain links TRBV7-9 with TRBJ2-2; 10 positions match TRBD2. The germline V gene has CDR1 SEHNR and CDR2 FQNEAQ (reference sequence). Germline trimming cut 8 bases from V and 5 bases from J; bases unmatched to any gene: 2. The CDR3 runs to 13 residues. The CDR3 DNA reads as TGTGCCAGCCGGGGACTAGCGACCGGGGAGCTGTTTTTT. Its protein is CASRGLATGELFF.

The chain joins TRBV7-2 to TRBJ2-1; 9 bases agree with TRBD2. This CDR3 contains 16 residues. The germline CDR1 and CDR2 sequences are SGHTA and FQGNSA. V was pared by 2 bases and J by 7 bases, with 9 bases of the junction left unmatched. The CDR3 DNA reads as TGTGCCAGCAGCTTAAGGGCTAGCGGGATTATTAATGAGCAGTTCTTC. It translates to CASSLRASGIINEQFF. Using reference TRBV7-2 and TRBJ2-1 for the parts outside the CDR3, the full variable domain is GAGVSQSPSNKVTEKGKDVELRCDPISGHTALYWYRQSLGQGLEFLIYFQGNSAPDKSGLPSDRFSAERTGGSVSTLTIQRTQQEDSAVYLCASSLRASGIINEQFFGPGTRLTVL.

The rearrangement uses TRBV5-4 and TRBJ1-2; weak D call: TRBD1 (6 bases). Germline V gene sequence: CDR1 SGHNT, CDR2 YYREEE (reference sequence). V lost 3 bases, J lost 10 bases, and 16 bases lay in between. This CDR3 contains 13 residues. The DNA of the CDR3 is TGTGCCAGCAGCTGGGGACATGAGCCTGCCTACACCTTC. Protein sequence: CASSWGHEPAYTF. The variable domain in full, completed from reference TRBV5-4 and TRBJ1-2, reads ETGVTQSPTHLIKTRGQQVTLRCSSQSGHNTVSWYQQALGQGPQFIFQYYREEENGRGNFPPRFSGLQFPNYSSELNVNALELDDSALYLCASSWGHEPAYTFGSGTRLTVV.

The CDR3 region has the DNA TGTGCCAGCAGCGGACTAGCGGGAAACACCGGGGAGCTGTTTTTT. Protein: CASSGLAGNTGELFF. The J gene is TRBJ2-2, the V gene TRBV5-5; 12 bases line up with TRBD2. This CDR3 is 15 amino acids long. Germline CDR1 and CDR2: SGHKS and YYEKEE (reference sequence). Trimming took 4 bases from V and 2 from J; bases not matched to a gene: 0.

This chain joins TRBV6-2 or TRBV6-3 and TRBJ1-2; 7 nucleotides align to TRBD1. J lost 2 bases, V lost 2 bases, and 5 bases had no gene match. In germline, CDR1 is MNHEY, CDR2 SVGEGT. This CDR3 region has 15 residues. CDR3 loop: CASSYAVDRNYGYTF. The CDR3 coding sequence is TGTGCCAGCAGTTACGCCGTGGACAGGAACTATGGCTACACCTTC.

The gene calls are TRBV27 and TRBJ1-5, with TRBD1 matching over 7 bases. The CDR3 has 15 amino acids. V shed 2 bases and J 10 bases; nucleotides not matched to a gene: 11. The V gene's germline CDR1 is MNHEY and CDR2 SMNVEV (reference sequence). As DNA, the CDR3 is TGTGCCAGCAGTTTACGGCGACAGGGCATTTTCCCCCAGCATTTT. Protein sequence: CASSLRRQGIFPQHF.

This clone showed up just a few times. V usage is TRBV7-6 and J usage is TRBJ2-3; TRBD2 agrees at 9 bases. This CDR3 has 16 amino acids. V lost 1 base to trimming and J lost 1 base; unmatched junction nucleotides: 3. The germline V gene has CDR1 SGHVS and CDR2 FNYEAQ. CDR3 residues: CASSLGRLAGTDTQYF. CDR3 nucleotides: TGTGCCAGCAGCTTAGGTAGACTAGCGGGCACAGATACGCAGTATTTT.

The chain uses TRBV4-2 and TRBJ2-1; 8 nucleotides match TRBD2. After removal of 3 bases from V and 6 bases from J, the junction contained 16 bases not matched to a gene. The CDR3 has 18 residues. Germline lookup yields CDR1 LGHNA and CDR2 YNFKEQ. In DNA, the CDR3 is TGTGCCAGCAGCCACCTCGATGGAGCGGGAGTCAAAGGCAATGAGCAGTTCTTC. It is translated as CASSHLDGAGVKGNEQFF.

This rearrangement joins TRBV7-2 to TRBJ1-2; TRBD1 matches at 8 bases. The CDR3 totals 16 residues. Germline V gene sequence: CDR1 SGHTA, CDR2 FQGNSA. Trimming cost V 2 bases and J 2 bases; bases outside gene matches: 7. In DNA form, the CDR3 reads TGTGCCAGCAGCTTAATCGGCAGGGGGCGAAACTATGGCTACACCTTC. Translating gives CASSLIGRGRNYGYTF.

V usage is TRBV14 and J usage is TRBJ1-2, with 7 positions matching TRBD1. The CDR3 has 14 amino acids. J gave up 7 bases and V 6 bases, and 11 bases lay outside the gene matches. CDR1 and CDR2 (germline): SGHDN, FVKESK. The chain's CDR3 is CASSLGGGAGGYTF. In nucleotides, the CDR3 is TGTGCCAGCAGTCTCGGAGGGGGCGCGGGTGGCTACACCTTC.

J is TRBJ2-2 and V is TRBV11-2; 8 nucleotides match TRBD1. The CDR3 is made up of 17 amino acids. Per the germline V gene, CDR1 is SGHAT and CDR2 is FQNNGV. The ends lost 4 bases at V and 2 bases at J; junction bases unmatched: 9. The CDR3: CASSSQGASANTGELFF. The CDR3 region has the DNA TGTGCCAGCAGCTCGCAGGGGGCTAGCGCAAACACCGGGGAGCTGTTTTTT.

The rearrangement links TRBV15 to TRBJ2-1, with D maybe TRBD2 (6 bases). The V end was cut by 7 bases, the J end by 6 bases, with 19 bases between. Germline loops: CDR1 LNHNV, CDR2 YYDKDF (reference sequence). The CDR3 is made up of 15 amino acids. CDR3 sequence: CATNTRDSLGNEQFF. The CDR3 nucleotides read TGTGCCACCAACACCCGGGACTCCCTGGGCAATGAGCAGTTCTTC.

This clone was detected only a few times. This chain joins TRBV27 and TRBJ1-1; no clear D gene. Trimming shortened V by 2 bases and J by 1 base, and 8 bases separated the two germline ends. The CDR3 is 14 amino acids. The germline CDR1 and CDR2 sequences are MNHEY and SMNVEV (reference sequence). The CDR3 sequence: CASSLLGRNTEAFF. CDR3 coding DNA: TGTGCCAGCAGTTTACTGGGGAGGAACACTGAAGCTTTCTTT.

This chain joins TRBV5-1 and TRBJ2-5; 7 bases are a match to TRBD2. This CDR3 comprises 15 residues. Trimming cost V 0 bases and J 2 bases; bases outside gene matches: 4. Germline V lookup: CDR1 SGHRS, CDR2 YFSETQ. The CDR3 protein is CASSLVGGLQETQYF. CDR3 in DNA: TGCGCCAGCAGCTTGGTGGGGGGACTACAAGAGACCCAGTACTTC.

For this clone: Other DNA sequences of this sample code for an identical CDR3. The rearrangement uses TRBV5-1 and TRBJ2-7; TRBD1 aligns across 7 bases. V shed 0 bases, J shed 3 bases, and the junction held 3 bases outside the gene matches. The germline gives CDR1 SGHRS, CDR2 YFSETQ. CDR3 length: 14 residues. The CDR3 spells CASSLGAGGYEQYF. In nucleotides, the CDR3 is TGCGCCAGCAGCTTGGGGGCAGGGGGCTACGAGCAGTACTTC.

The chain couples TRBV29-1 to TRBJ1-2; no firm D call. Germline CDR1 reads SQVTM; CDR2 reads ANQGSEA. The CDR3 has 12 residues. V was cut by 7 bases and J by 5 bases, with 14 bases left in between. CDR3 loop: CSAPKSTYGYTF. In DNA form, the CDR3 reads TGCAGCGCCCCAAAGTCAACATATGGCTACACCTTC.

The V call is TRBV11-2, the J call TRBJ2-1; maybe TRBD2 (6 bases). V was trimmed by 5 bases and J by 0 bases, leaving 14 bases between them. The CDR3 has 16 amino acids. CDR1 is SGHAT and CDR2 is FQNNGV in the germline V gene. In DNA, the CDR3 is TGTGCCAGCAGCCTGGGTTTCGGGAGCTCCTACAATGAGCAGTTCTTC. This codes for CASSLGFGSSYNEQFF.

This sequence joins TRBV30 and TRBJ1-1; a weak D match, TRBD1 (6 bases). CDR3 length: 14 amino acids. The V end lost 5 bases, the J end lost 2 bases, and 15 bases lay between the germline ends. In germline, CDR1 is GTSNPN, CDR2 SVGIG (reference sequence). The CDR3 protein is CAWGKGHLNTEAFF. DNA for the CDR3: TGTGCCTGGGGGAAGGGACACCTAAACACTGAAGCTTTCTTT.

The rearrangement links TRBV18 to TRBJ2-2, with 8 bases identical to TRBD1. With 4 bases clipped from V and 2 bases from J, the junction kept 6 bases outside the gene matches. The CDR3 is 16 residues long. Germline loops: CDR1 KGHSH, CDR2 LQKENI. The CDR3 DNA sequence: TGTGCCAGCTCACGCCGACAGGGGCCTAACACCGGGGAGCTGTTTTTT. Protein sequence: CASSRRQGPNTGELFF.

The chain couples TRBV19 to TRBJ1-2; possibly TRBD1 for D (6 bases). Trimming removed 7 bases at V and 6 bases at J, with 9 bases between. From germline, CDR1 is LNHDA and CDR2 SQIVND (reference sequence). The CDR3 is made up of 11 amino acids. The CDR3 is CASTGEHGYTF. The CDR3 DNA is TGTGCCAGTACAGGGGAACATGGCTACACCTTC.

The chain combines TRBV24-1 with TRBJ1-5, with unresolved D. Deletions cut 3 bases from V and 6 bases from J, with 14 bases between. The CDR3 runs 15 residues. Per the germline V gene, CDR1 is KGHDR and CDR2 is SFDVKD. CDR3 sequence: CATSDPKIGSQPQHF. CDR3 in DNA: TGTGCCACCAGTGATCCAAAAATCGGTTCTCAGCCCCAGCATTTT.